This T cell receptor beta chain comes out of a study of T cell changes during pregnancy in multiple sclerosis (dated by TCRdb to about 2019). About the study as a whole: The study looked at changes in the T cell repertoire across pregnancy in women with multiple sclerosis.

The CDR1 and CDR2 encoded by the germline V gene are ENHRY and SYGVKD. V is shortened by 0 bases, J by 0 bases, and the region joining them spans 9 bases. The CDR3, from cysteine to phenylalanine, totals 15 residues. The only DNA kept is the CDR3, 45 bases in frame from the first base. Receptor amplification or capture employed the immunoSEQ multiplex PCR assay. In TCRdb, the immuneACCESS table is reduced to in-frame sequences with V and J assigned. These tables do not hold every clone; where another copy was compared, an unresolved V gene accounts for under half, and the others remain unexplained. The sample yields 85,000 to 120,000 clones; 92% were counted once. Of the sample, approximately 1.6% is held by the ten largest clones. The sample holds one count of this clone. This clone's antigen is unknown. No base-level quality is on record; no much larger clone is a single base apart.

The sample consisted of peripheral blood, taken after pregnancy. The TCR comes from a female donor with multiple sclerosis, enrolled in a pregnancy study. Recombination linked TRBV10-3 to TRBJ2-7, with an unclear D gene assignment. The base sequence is TGTGCCATCAGTGAGTCGGCGGCGAGCTCCTACGAGCAGTACTTC. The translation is CAISESAASSYEQYF.